This T cell receptor beta chain was retrieved from a study of blood T cell repertoires in COVID-19. Method: immunoSEQ multiplex PCR; TCRdb's copy keeps in-frame clones and lacks some. Of roughly 54,000 clones listed, 90% to 95% are singletons. The CDR3 runs 15 residues. CDR1 and CDR2 (germline): SGHDT, YYEEEE. Trimming at V came to 2 bases and at J to 7 bases, leaving 8 bases not matched to a gene. The TCR was taken from a woman aged 60 to 75 with active or convalescent COVID-19. The sample taken for sequencing was peripheral blood. V is TRBV5-6 and J is TRBJ2-2; 7 bases fit TRBD1. The CDR3 sequence is CASSLPTGAFGELFF. CDR3 sequence (DNA): TGTGCCAGCAGCTTACCTACAGGGGCGTTCGGGGAGCTGTTTTTT.